These T cell receptor beta chains were read from a single sample in a study of cytomegalovirus exposure and HLA in healthy donors. The table came from immunoSEQ multiplex PCR; TCRdb's copy has only in-frame clones and leaves some out. In the table there are some 200,000 clones, 60% to 80% of which are singletons. Sample: PBMCs. The receptors derive from a young man in good health and CMV-seronegative. Each CDR3 is given without its conserved first and last residue.

v_gene: TRBV9
CDR3aa: ASSAGQGGQETQY

v_gene: TRBV6-6
CDR3aa: ASSYSLTRVGYT

v_gene: TRBV7-9
CDR3aa: ASSLGLASTDTQY

v_gene: TRBV28
CDR3aa: ASSFGTVVYGYT

v_gene: TRBV9
CDR3aa: ASSVGTSGAQETQY

v_gene: TRBV11-3
CDR3aa: ASSLDQSGGTDTQY

v_gene: TRBV4-1
CDR3aa: ASSQESAGYEQY

v_gene: TRBV19
CDR3aa: ASSDRGNQPQH

v_gene: TRBV27
CDR3aa: ASSRQGTISYEQY

v_gene: TRBV4-2
CDR3aa: ASSHRGGTGYDEQF

v_gene: TRBV2
CDR3aa: ASRGQMISYEQY

v_gene: TRBV7-2
CDR3aa: ASSLGPATNEKLF

v_gene: TRBV2
CDR3aa: ASTGQVTYEQY

v_gene: TRBV27
CDR3aa: ASSPGTSGSRYEQY

v_gene: TRBV28
CDR3aa: ASSRPGLAGGPRAEQY

v_gene: TRBV30
CDR3aa: AWSPRWDRGRQPQH

v_gene: TRBV19
CDR3aa: ASWDRGGTEAF

v_gene: TRBV19
CDR3aa: ASSDRVRPQH

v_gene: TRBV4-2
CDR3aa: ASSQDRSPRL

v_gene: TRBV7-8
CDR3aa: ASSFSGVSNTGELF

v_gene: TRBV13
CDR3aa: ASSLVGLAGTGETQY

v_gene: TRBV18
CDR3aa: ASSPGQQETQY

v_gene: TRBV5-8
CDR3aa: ASSLGQPRNYGYT

v_gene: TRBV6-5
CDR3aa: ASGGVGTGRQPQH

v_gene: TRBV12-5
CDR3aa: ASGLATGRTEAF

v_gene: TRBV11-3
CDR3aa: ASSLGWRGGDTQY

v_gene: TRBV6-6
CDR3aa: ASSQGTGAGETQY

v_gene: TRBV7-3
CDR3aa: ASSPGQGDTGELF

v_gene: TRBV6-5
CDR3aa: ASKETGRRGGYT

v_gene: TRBV7-3
CDR3aa: ASSLGLAEYDEQF

v_gene: TRBV7-9
CDR3aa: ASSTFGAPIQETQY

v_gene: TRBV9
CDR3aa: ASRTGQGSGGELF

v_gene: TRBV25-1
CDR3aa: ASSESSGGHYGYT

v_gene: TRBV30
CDR3aa: AWRMGTSGGYNEQF

v_gene: TRBV13
CDR3aa: ASSFRGSGANVLT

v_gene: TRBV19
CDR3aa: ASSIRQGPYEQY

v_gene: TRBV11-2
CDR3aa: ASSSGTSGGYEQY

v_gene: TRBV9
CDR3aa: ASSVAQGEGYT

v_gene: TRBV11-2
CDR3aa: ASSLGPSSYNEQF

v_gene: TRBV19
CDR3aa: ASRIQGSEQF

v_gene: TRBV29-1
CDR3aa: SVDPSFPGGPYGYT

v_gene: TRBV30
CDR3aa: AWSIGSPDYEQY

v_gene: TRBV7-9
CDR3aa: SSSSVLYEQY

v_gene: TRBV27
CDR3aa: ASTGGYGYT

v_gene: TRBV7-9
CDR3aa: ASSVRDRVTGELF

v_gene: TRBV6-5
CDR3aa: ASSYSTVGITYGYT

v_gene: TRBV14
CDR3aa: ASSPLGTSEYEQY

v_gene: TRBV7-6
CDR3aa: ASSRGQGAVGYT

v_gene: TRBV11-3
CDR3aa: ASSSRASGFRETQY

v_gene: TRBV9
CDR3aa: ASSPETSQAGELF

v_gene: TRBV4-2
CDR3aa: ASSHRFGPTREYGYT

v_gene: TRBV7-3
CDR3aa: ASSLPGLAGITDTQY

v_gene: TRBV15
CDR3aa: ATSIPGLENEQF

v_gene: TRBV11-2
CDR3aa: ASSFNSEETQY

v_gene: TRBV10-3
CDR3aa: AISILLAGGNQRVPDTQY

v_gene: TRBV6-1
CDR3aa: ASRQPGVSYNEQF

v_gene: TRBV27
CDR3aa: ASSGLPYEQY